This TCR beta chain stems from a study of blood T cells in healthy people across ages. The CDR3 totals 13 residues. Trimming removed 5 bases from V and 10 bases from J, with 15 bases in between. Germline CDR1 and CDR2: SGHAT and FQNNGV. This clonotype came up a few times. A J-beta primer mix and a sample-barcoded 5' primer were used in a second PCR of about 6 to 12 cycles. A single record per CDR3 protein comes from TCRdb applying MiXCR to the 5' RACE reads. This sample has some 690,000 distinct CDR3 sequences, with 20% to 25% found just once. Specimen: blood. The genes are TRBV11-2 and TRBJ2-1, with D maybe TRBD2 (6 bases). This clonotype was obtained from a man aged 65-85 years in good health. CDR3 loop: CASSPPLAREQFF. The DNA for the CDR3 is TGTGCCAGCAGCCCCCCCCTAGCGAGAGAGCAGTTCTTC.